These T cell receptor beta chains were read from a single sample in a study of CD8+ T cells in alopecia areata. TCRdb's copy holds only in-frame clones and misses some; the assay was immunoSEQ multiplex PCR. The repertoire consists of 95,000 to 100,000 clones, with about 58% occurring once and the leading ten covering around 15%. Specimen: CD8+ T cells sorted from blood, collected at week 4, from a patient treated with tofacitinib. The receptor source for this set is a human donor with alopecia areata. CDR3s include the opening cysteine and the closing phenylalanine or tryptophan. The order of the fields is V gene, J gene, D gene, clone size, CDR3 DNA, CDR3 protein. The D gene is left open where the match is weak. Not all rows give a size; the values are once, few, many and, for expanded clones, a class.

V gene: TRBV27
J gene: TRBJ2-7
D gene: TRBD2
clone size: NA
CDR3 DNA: TGTGCCAGCAGTTTTACTAGCGCGTACGAGCAGTACTTC
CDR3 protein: CASSFTSAYEQYF

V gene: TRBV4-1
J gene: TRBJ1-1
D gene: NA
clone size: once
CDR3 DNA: TGCGCCAGCAGCCAAGAGAACTCGGGGACGAGCACTGAAGCTTTCTTT
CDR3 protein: CASSQENSGTSTEAFF

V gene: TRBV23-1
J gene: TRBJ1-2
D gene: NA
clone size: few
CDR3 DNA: TGCGCCAGCAGACACCCACCTAGGGGTGAAAATGGCTACACCTTC
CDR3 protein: CASRHPPRGENGYTF

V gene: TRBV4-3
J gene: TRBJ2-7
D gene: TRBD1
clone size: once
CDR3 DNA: TGCGCCAGCAGCCAAACCCGGGGACAGGGGTACGAGCAGTACTTC
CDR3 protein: CASSQTRGQGYEQYF

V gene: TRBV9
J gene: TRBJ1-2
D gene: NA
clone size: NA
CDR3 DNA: TGTACCAGCAGCGGACAGCAATTCTATGGCTACACCTTC
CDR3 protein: CTSSGQQFYGYTF

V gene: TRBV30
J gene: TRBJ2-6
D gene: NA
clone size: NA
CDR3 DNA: TGTGCCTGGAGTGTAGGGGCCAACGTCCTGACTTTC
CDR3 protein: CAWSVGANVLTF

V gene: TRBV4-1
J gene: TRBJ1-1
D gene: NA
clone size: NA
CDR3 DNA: TGCGCCAGCAGCTTCGGGACCTATTCCGCTGAAGCTTTCTTT
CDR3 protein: CASSFGTYSAEAFF

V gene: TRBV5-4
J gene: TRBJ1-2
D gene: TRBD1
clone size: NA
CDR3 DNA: TGTGCCAGCAGCTCCTGGGACAGGGGCCGGAACTATGGCTACACCTTC
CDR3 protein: CASSSWDRGRNYGYTF

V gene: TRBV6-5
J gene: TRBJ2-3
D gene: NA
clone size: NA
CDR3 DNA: TGTGCCAGCAGTACCGGGGGTACGCAGTATTTT
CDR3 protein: CASSTGGTQYF

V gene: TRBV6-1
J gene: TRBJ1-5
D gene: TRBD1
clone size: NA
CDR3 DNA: TGTGCCAGCAGTGAAGCGCTTCCGGGCTTCGGACAGGGAAAGGGAATGAAGCCCCAGCATTTT
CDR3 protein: CASSEALPGFGQGKGMKPQHF

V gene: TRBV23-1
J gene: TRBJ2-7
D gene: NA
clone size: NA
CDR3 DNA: TGCGCCTTCCTCCGAGGGTTCTACGAGCAGTACTTC
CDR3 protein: CAFLRGFYEQYF

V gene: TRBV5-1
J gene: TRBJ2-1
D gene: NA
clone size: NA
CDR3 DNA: TGCGCCAGCAGCTTGGGACTAGTACTAACTTACAATGAGCAGTTCTTC
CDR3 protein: CASSLGLVLTYNEQFF

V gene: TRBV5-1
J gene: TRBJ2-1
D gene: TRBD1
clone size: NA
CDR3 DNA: TGCGCCAGCAGCTTGGTTCAGGGGGATGATAGGCAGTTCTTC
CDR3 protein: CASSLVQGDDRQFF

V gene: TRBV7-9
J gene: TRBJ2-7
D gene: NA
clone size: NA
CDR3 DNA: TGTGCCAGCAGCTCGGCACAGACCTACGAGCAGTACTTC
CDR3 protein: CASSSAQTYEQYF

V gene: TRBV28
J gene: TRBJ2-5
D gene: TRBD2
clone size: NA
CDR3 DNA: TGTGCCAGCAGTTTACCAGCGGGGGAGGGGGAGACCCAGTACTTC
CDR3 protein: CASSLPAGEGETQYF

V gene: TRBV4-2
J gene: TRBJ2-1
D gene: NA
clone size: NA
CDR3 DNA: TGTGCCAGCAGCCATCCCCCAGAGGATGAGCAGTTCTTC
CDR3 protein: CASSHPPEDEQFF

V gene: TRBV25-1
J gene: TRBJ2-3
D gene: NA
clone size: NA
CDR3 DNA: TGTGCCAGCAGTGATCTCGGGCGCGGGGGCCTCGATACGCAGTATTTT
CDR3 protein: CASSDLGRGGLDTQYF

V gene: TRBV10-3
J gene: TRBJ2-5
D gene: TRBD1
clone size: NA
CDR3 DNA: TGTGCCATCAGTGACATGGACAGGGAAGGGACCCAGTACTTC
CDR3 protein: CAISDMDREGTQYF

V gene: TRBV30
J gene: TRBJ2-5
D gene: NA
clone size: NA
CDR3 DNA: TGTGCCTGGAGTGTAGGGATAGGGACGCCTCAAGAGACCCAGTACTTC
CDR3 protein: CAWSVGIGTPQETQYF

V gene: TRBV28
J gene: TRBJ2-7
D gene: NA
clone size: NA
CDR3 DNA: TGTGCCAGCAGTTTCAGGGGGGGGAGCTCCTACGAGCAGTACTTC
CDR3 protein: CASSFRGGSSYEQYF

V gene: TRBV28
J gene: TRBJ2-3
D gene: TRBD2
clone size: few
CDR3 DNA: TGTGCCAGCAGTTTCTCGGCGGGAGGGGACACGCAGTATTTT
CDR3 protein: CASSFSAGGDTQYF

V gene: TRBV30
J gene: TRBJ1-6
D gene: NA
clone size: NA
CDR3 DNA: TGTGCCTGGATACACAGGGAGCAATCACTTAATTCACCCCTCCACTTT
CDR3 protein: CAWIHREQSLNSPLHF

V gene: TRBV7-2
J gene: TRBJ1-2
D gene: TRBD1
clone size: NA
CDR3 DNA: TGTGCCAGCAGCAAGGGGACAGTTCGCGGCTACACCTTC
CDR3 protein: CASSKGTVRGYTF

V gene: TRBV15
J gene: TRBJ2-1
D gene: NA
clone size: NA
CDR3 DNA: TGTGCCACCAGCAGAGATCGTCGGAAGGGAAGTCCGCTACATGAGCAGTTCTTC
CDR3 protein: CATSRDRRKGSPLHEQFF

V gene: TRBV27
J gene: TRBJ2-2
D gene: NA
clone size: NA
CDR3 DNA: TGTGCCAGCAGTCTCGAACCCCGCACCGGGGAGCTGTTTTTT
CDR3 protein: CASSLEPRTGELFF

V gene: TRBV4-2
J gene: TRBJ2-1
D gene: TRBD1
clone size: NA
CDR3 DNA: TGTGCCAGCAGCCCATACCAGACAGGGGATTGGAACGATGAGCAGTTCTTC
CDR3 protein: CASSPYQTGDWNDEQFF

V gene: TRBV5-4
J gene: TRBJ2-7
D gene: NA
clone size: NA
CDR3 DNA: TGTGCCAGCAGCTTGGCTCCGGAGTTCTCCTACGAGCAGTACTTC
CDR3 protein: CASSLAPEFSYEQYF

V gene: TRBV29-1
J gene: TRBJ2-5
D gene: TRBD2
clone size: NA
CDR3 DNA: TGCAGCGTTGAAGATTTATGGGAGGGACAAGAGACCCAGTACTTC
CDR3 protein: CSVEDLWEGQETQYF

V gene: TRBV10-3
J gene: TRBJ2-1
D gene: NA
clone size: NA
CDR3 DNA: TGTGCCATCCAGGGAGACAATGAGCAGTTCTTC
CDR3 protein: CAIQGDNEQFF

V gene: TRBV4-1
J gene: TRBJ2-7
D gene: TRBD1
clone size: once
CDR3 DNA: TGCGCCAGCAGCCTTTGGACAGGACTCTACGAGCAGTACTTC
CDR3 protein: CASSLWTGLYEQYF

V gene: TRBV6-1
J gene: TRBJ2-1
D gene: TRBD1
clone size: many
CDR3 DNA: TGTGCCAGCACTTCGACAGGGGGTTCCTACAATGAGCAGTTCTTC
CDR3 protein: CASTSTGGSYNEQFF

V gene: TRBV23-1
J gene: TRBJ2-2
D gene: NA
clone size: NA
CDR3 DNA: TGCGCCAGCAGTCAATGGGTCAGTTTCACCGGGGAGCTGTTTTTT
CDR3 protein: CASSQWVSFTGELFF

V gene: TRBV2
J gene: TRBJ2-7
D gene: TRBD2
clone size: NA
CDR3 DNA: TGTGCCGACGGGGGGGAATCGAGCTACGAGCAGTACTTC
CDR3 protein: CADGGESSYEQYF

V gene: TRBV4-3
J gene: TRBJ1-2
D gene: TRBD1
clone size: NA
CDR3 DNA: TGCGCCAGCAGCCAAGGGACAGGGGCATCGTATGGCTACACCTTC
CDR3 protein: CASSQGTGASYGYTF

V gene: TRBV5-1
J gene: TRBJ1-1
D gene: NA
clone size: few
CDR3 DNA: TGCGCCAGCAGCTGGGACACCCTGGGTCAGCTGAACACTGAAGCTTTCTTT
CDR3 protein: CASSWDTLGQLNTEAFF

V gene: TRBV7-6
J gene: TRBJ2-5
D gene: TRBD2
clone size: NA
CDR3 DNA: TGTGCCAGCAGTATCCTAGCGGGGGCTGCGGAGACCCAGTACTTC
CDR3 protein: CASSILAGAAETQYF

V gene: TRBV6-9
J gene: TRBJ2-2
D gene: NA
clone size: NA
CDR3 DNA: TGTGCCAGCAGTCGATCCAGACAGGCCTACACCGGGGAGCTGTTTTTT
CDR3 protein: CASSRSRQAYTGELFF

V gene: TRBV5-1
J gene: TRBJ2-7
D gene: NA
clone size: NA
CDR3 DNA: TGCGCCAGCAGCTTTGTCAGTGCCTACGAGCAGTACTTC
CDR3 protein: CASSFVSAYEQYF

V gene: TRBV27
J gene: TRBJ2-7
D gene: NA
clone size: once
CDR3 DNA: TGTGCCAGCAGTGCCGACAGGGACTACTACGAGCAGTACTTC
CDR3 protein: CASSADRDYYEQYF

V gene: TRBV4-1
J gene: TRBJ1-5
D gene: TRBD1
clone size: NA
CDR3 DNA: TGCGCCAGCAGCCAGGACAGGGACCTCAATCAGCCCCAGCATTTT
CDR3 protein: CASSQDRDLNQPQHF

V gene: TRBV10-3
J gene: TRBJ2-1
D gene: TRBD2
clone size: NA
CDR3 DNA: TGTGCCATCGGGACTAGCGGGAACAATGAGCAGTTCTTC
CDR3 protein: CAIGTSGNNEQFF

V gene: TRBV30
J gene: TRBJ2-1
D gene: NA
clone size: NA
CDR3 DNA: TGTGCCTGGAGTGTACATCGAGGGCCCCTCGACTACAATGAGCAGTTCTTC
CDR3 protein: CAWSVHRGPLDYNEQFF

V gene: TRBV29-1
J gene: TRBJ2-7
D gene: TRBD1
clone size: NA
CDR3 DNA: TGCAGCGTCTCCGGGACAGGGGGCGACGAGCAGTACTTC
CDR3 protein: CSVSGTGGDEQYF

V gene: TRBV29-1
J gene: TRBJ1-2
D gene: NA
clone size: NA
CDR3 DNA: TGCAGCGTTGAAGTCCCCTACAGGGATGGAGTCTATGGCTACACCTTC
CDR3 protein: CSVEVPYRDGVYGYTF

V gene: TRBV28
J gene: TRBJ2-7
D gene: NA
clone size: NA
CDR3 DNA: TGTGCCAGCAGTTTACCAGCCTACGAGCAGTACTTC
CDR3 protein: CASSLPAYEQYF

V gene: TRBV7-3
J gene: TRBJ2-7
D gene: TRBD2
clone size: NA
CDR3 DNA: TGTGCCAGCAGCCTTGGACTAGGCCTCTCCTACGAGCAGTACTTC
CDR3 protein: CASSLGLGLSYEQYF

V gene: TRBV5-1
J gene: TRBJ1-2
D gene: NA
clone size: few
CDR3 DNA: TGCGCCAGCAGCTTGATTCAGGATGGCGGCTATGGCTACACCTTC
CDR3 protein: CASSLIQDGGYGYTF

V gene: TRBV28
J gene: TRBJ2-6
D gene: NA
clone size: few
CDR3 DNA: TGTGCCAGCAGTTTCGTACCGCTCTCTGGGGCCAACGTCCTGACTTTC
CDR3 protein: CASSFVPLSGANVLTF

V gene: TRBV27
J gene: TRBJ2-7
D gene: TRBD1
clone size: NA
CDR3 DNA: TGTGCCAGCTCTCCCGGGACAGGGGGCTGGGGCGACGAGCAGTACTTC
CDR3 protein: CASSPGTGGWGDEQYF

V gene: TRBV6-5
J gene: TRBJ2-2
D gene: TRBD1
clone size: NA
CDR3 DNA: TGTGCCAGCAGTTACTCGACAGGGGGAAGCACCGGGGAGCTGTTTTTT
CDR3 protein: CASSYSTGGSTGELFF

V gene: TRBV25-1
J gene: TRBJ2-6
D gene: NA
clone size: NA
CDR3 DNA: TGTGCCAGCAGTCCTCCAGGGGACCACTCTGGGGCCAACGTCCTGACTTTC
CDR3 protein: CASSPPGDHSGANVLTF

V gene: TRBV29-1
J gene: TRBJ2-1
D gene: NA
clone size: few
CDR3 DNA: TGCAGCGTTGAAGATCAGGGCAATGAGCAGTTCTTC
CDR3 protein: CSVEDQGNEQFF

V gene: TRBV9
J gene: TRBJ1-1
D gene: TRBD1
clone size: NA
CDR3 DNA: TGTGCCAGCAGCGCAGGACAGGGACCGAACACTGAAGCTTTCTTT
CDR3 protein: CASSAGQGPNTEAFF

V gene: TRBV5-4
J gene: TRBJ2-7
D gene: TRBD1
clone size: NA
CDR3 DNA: TGTGCCAGCAGCTTGGGCCAGGGGGCTTACGAGCAGTACTTC
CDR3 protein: CASSLGQGAYEQYF

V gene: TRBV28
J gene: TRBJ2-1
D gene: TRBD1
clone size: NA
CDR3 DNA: TGTGCCAGCAGTTCCCTCAGACAGGGCCCTTCGGGCAATGAGCAGTTCTTC
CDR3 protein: CASSSLRQGPSGNEQFF

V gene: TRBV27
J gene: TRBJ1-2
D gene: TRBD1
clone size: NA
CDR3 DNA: TGTGCCAGCAGTTCTTGGGACAGGGCTTTCCCGACTTACTATGGCTACACCTTC
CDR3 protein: CASSSWDRAFPTYYGYTF

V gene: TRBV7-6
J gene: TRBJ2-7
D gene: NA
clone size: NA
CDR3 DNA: TGTGCCAGCAGCCAGGACCTTGCCTACGAGCAGTACTTC
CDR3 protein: CASSQDLAYEQYF

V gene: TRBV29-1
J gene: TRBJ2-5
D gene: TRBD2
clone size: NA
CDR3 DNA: TGCAGCGTTGCGATATTACTAGCGGGAAGGCAAGAGACCCAGTACTTC
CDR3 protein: CSVAILLAGRQETQYF

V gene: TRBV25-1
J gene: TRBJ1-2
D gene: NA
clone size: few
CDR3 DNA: TGTGCCAGCGGCCAAAGCGGGGCAGGGTGGGGTGGCTACACCTTC
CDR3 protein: CASGQSGAGWGGYTF